These 22 T cell receptor beta chains share one sample of origin, sequenced in a study of blood T cell repertoires in COVID-19. Data came from immunoSEQ multiplex PCR; TCRdb stores just in-frame clones and leaves some out. The sample holds about 190,000 clones, nearly 90% seen once. Sequencing was done on a sample of peripheral blood. The origin of the receptors is a man aged 60 to 75 with active or convalescent COVID-19.

This clone was seen a single time. The chain has TRBV10-3 and TRBJ1-1, with 9 nucleotides matching TRBD1. V lost 6 bases, J lost 5 bases, and 10 bases stayed unmatched. Per the germline V gene, CDR1 is ENHRY and CDR2 is SYGVKD. The CDR3 is made up of 15 amino acids. CDR3 in amino acids: CAIRDQTGGRTEAFF. CDR3 nucleotides: TGTGCCATCAGGGACCAGACAGGGGGAAGAACTGAAGCTTTCTTT.

The chain couples TRBV5-4 to TRBJ2-7; TRBD1 might be the D (6 bases). The CDR3 is 15 residues long. Trimming removed 2 bases at V and 8 bases at J, with 20 bases between. Germline V lookup: CDR1 SGHNT, CDR2 YYREEE (reference sequence). This chain's CDR3 is CASSLQTGTGRQQYF. The CDR3 region has the DNA TGTGCCAGCAGCTTACAGACAGGAACTGGCCGACAGCAGTACTTC.

This clone was detected only a few times. The V gene is TRBV11-2, the J gene TRBJ2-3; 12 bases match TRBD2. With 2 bases clipped from V and 1 base from J, the junction kept 7 bases outside the gene matches. CDR3 length: 18 amino acids. Germline CDR1 reads SGHAT; CDR2 reads FQNNGV. Here the CDR3 reads CASSLQTSGGGRTDTQYF. CDR3 nucleotides: TGTGCCAGCAGCTTACAGACTAGCGGGGGTGGTCGCACAGATACGCAGTATTTT.

The V and J genes are TRBV7-3 and TRBJ1-2; a weak D match, TRBD1 (5 bases). The CDR3 length is 13 residues. Trimming stripped 2 bases from V and 3 bases from J, with 7 bases between. Per the germline V gene, CDR1 is SGHTA and CDR2 is FQGTGA. CDR3 coding DNA: TGTGCCAGCAGCTTACCCAGGGACTATGGCTACACCTTC. As protein: CASSLPRDYGYTF.

This chain connects TRBV5-1 to TRBJ2-3; TRBD1 is a possible D gene (5 bases). The ends were cut back, 3 bases at V and 7 bases at J, with 12 bases in the middle. The germline gives CDR1 SGHRS, CDR2 YFSETQ. The CDR3 extends over 13 amino acids. The CDR3 DNA is TGCGCCAGCAGCTCCAGGGTAGGAAATACGCAGTATTTT. Protein: CASSSRVGNTQYF. Full variable domain (missing parts from reference TRBV5-1 and TRBJ2-3): KAGVTQTPRYLIKTRGQQVTLSCSPISGHRSVSWYQQTPGQGLQFLFEYFSETQRNKGNFPGRFSGRQFSNSRSEMNVSTLELGDSALYLCASSSRVGNTQYFGPGTRLTVL.

This clone was recorded once. This chain connects TRBV7-2 to TRBJ2-5, with D possibly matching TRBD1 (6 bases). From germline, CDR1 is SGHTA and CDR2 FQGNSA. Trimming cost V 5 bases and J 3 bases, with 16 bases left between them. There are 15 residues in the CDR3. CDR3 region: CASSPHVTGKETQYF. CDR3 coding DNA: TGTGCCAGCAGCCCTCATGTTACAGGGAAAGAGACCCAGTACTTC.

The chain combines TRBV12-3 or TRBV12-4 with TRBJ2-3; TRBD2 matches 11 bases. The CDR3 covers 12 residues. V lost 7 bases, J lost 9 bases, and 3 bases stayed unmatched. CDR3 coding DNA: TGTGCCAGCAAACTAGCGGGGGTCACGCAGTATTTT. It codes for CASKLAGVTQYF.

This chain joins TRBV6-5 and TRBJ2-1; the D gene is possibly TRBD1 (5 bases). Trimming took 2 bases from V and 9 from J, leaving 5 bases between them. CDR3 size: 11 residues. Germline-derived CDR1 and CDR2 are MNHEY and SVGAGI. The CDR3 DNA reads TGTGCCAGCAGTTACCAGGGTGAGCAGTTCTTC. This encodes CASSYQGEQFF.

CDR3 region: CANKQRAKNIQYF. CDR3 bases: TGTGCCAACAAACAGAGAGCCAAAAACATTCAGTACTTC. The chain joins TRBV24-1 to TRBJ2-4; D gene unclear. CDR3 length equals 13 residues. Trimming removed 11 bases from V and 0 bases from J, with 10 bases in between. Germline loops: CDR1 KGHDR, CDR2 SFDVKD.

With respect to this clone: Other DNA variants within this sample encode the same CDR3. The J gene is TRBJ1-3, the V gene TRBV5-1; unclear D gene. Trimming took 0 bases from V and 3 from J, leaving 4 bases between them. The germline CDR1 and CDR2 sequences are SGHRS and YFSETQ. The CDR3 sequence is 13 residues long. The CDR3 sequence: CASSLGGGNTIYF. Written as DNA, the CDR3 is TGCGCCAGCAGCTTGGGAGGTGGAAACACCATATATTTT.

The V and J genes are TRBV18 and TRBJ2-7; 8 nucleotides agree with TRBD1. In germline, CDR1 is KGHSH, CDR2 LQKENI. With 4 bases clipped from V and 5 bases from J, the junction kept 1 base outside the gene matches. The CDR3 extends over 12 amino acids. The CDR3 bases are TGTGCCAGCTCACAGACAGGGGACGAGCAGTACTTC. Translation: CASSQTGDEQYF.

V gene TRBV15 combines with J gene TRBJ2-3; TRBD1 agrees at 10 bases. Germline lookup yields CDR1 LNHNV and CDR2 YYDKDF (reference sequence). Unmatched junction bases numbered 5, after V lost 2 bases and J lost 6 bases. The CDR3 extends over 15 amino acids. CDR3 protein: CATSRSRTGGDTQYF. In DNA, the CDR3 is TGTGCCACCAGCAGATCCAGGACAGGGGGTGATACGCAGTATTTT.

The chain links TRBV19 to TRBJ2-2; no clear D gene. The germline CDR1 and CDR2 sequences are LNHDA and SQIVND (reference sequence). This CDR3 has 13 residues. V was cut by 6 bases and J by 3 bases, with 8 bases left in between. CDR3 sequence: CASSPLYTGELFF. CDR3 nucleotides: TGTGCCAGTAGCCCCTTATACACCGGGGAGCTGTTTTTT.

J is TRBJ1-6 and V is TRBV6-4; D is unresolved. This CDR3 contains 13 residues. Germline V CDR1 and CDR2: MRHNA, SNTAGT. Trimming took off 4 bases at V and 6 bases at J, with 7 bases between the two ends. The CDR3 DNA follows: TGTGCCAGCAGTGTGCAGGTTAATTCACCCCTCCACTTT. The encoded protein is CASSVQVNSPLHF.

This chain connects TRBV2 to TRBJ1-2; 8 bases map to TRBD1. The CDR3 is 14 residues long. The junction had 4 bases not matched to a gene; V was cut back by 6 bases and J by 1 base. Per germline, CDR1 SNHLY and CDR2 FYNNEI. CDR3 bases: TGTGCCAGCAGCCAAGACAGGGGTAACTATGGCTACACCTTC. It yields the protein CASSQDRGNYGYTF. Looking up the rest from reference TRBV2 and TRBJ1-2 gives the full variable domain: EPEVTQTPSHQVTQMGQEVILRCVPISNHLYFYWYRQILGQKVEFLVSFYNNEISEKSEIFDDQFSVERPDGSNFTLKIRSTKLEDSAMYFCASSQDRGNYGYTFGSGTRLTVV.

V usage is TRBV6-5 and J usage is TRBJ2-1; D may be TRBD2 (6 bases). Germline CDR1 is MNHEY and CDR2 is SVGAGI. V was clipped by 2 bases and J by 5 bases, with 13 bases between them. The CDR3 is made up of 15 amino acids. The CDR3 loop is CASSYPAAGHNEQFF. The DNA for the CDR3 is TGTGCCAGCAGTTACCCCGCGGCGGGACACAATGAGCAGTTCTTC.

V usage is TRBV2 and J usage is TRBJ1-1, with 7 bases that match TRBD1. The CDR3 consists of 12 residues. V lost 8 bases, J lost 4 bases, and 4 bases stayed unmatched. Germline CDR1 SNHLY, CDR2 FYNNEI. The CDR3 loop reads CASQQGGTEAFF. The DNA for the CDR3 is TGTGCCAGCCAGCAGGGGGGCACTGAAGCTTTCTTT.

The J gene is TRBJ2-3, the V gene TRBV5-1, with 9 bases that match TRBD2. V lost 4 bases and J lost 2; bases outside the gene matches: 11. Germline values: CDR1 SGHRS, CDR2 YFSETQ. CDR3 length: 17 residues. CDR3 protein: CASSLGLAGGSTDTQYF. CDR3 bases: TGCGCCAGCAGCCTGGGGCTTGCGGGGGGGTCCACAGATACGCAGTATTTT.

The rearrangement joins TRBV7-7 to TRBJ2-7; 9 nucleotides line up with TRBD1. The CDR3 consists of 15 residues. CDR1 and CDR2 from the germline V gene are SSHAT and FNYEAQ (reference sequence). Trimming removed 2 bases from V and 3 bases from J; junction bases left unmatched: 5. CDR3 sequence reads: CASSLHPGQGYEQYF. The CDR3 coding sequence is TGTGCCAGCAGCTTACATCCGGGACAGGGCTACGAGCAGTACTTC.

This rearrangement joins TRBV2 to TRBJ1-5; D is ambiguous. This CDR3 is built from 15 residues. Between the trimmed V and J ends, which lost 3 bases and 4 bases, there was a span of 13 bases. The V gene's germline CDR1 is SNHLY and CDR2 FYNNEI. DNA of the CDR3: TGTGCCAGCAGTGATGGCTCCCTGAATAATCAGCCCCAGCATTTT. This encodes CASSDGSLNNQPQHF. The full variable domain, in which reference TRBV2 and TRBJ1-5 provide the parts outside the CDR3, is EPEVTQTPSHQVTQMGQEVILRCVPISNHLYFYWYRQILGQKVEFLVSFYNNEISEKSEIFDDQFSVERPDGSNFTLKIRSTKLEDSAMYFCASSDGSLNNQPQHFGDGTRLSIL.

The V and J genes are TRBV19 and TRBJ2-3, with a tentative D call TRBD1 (6 bases). Germline CDR1 is LNHDA and CDR2 is SQIVND (reference sequence). This CDR3 spans 14 amino acids. The V end was cut by 4 bases, the J end by 5 bases, with 13 bases between. CDR3 DNA sequence: TGTGCCAGTAGTAGTCAGGGGCAAGGAGATACGCAGTATTTT. Translating gives CASSSQGQGDTQYF.

This chain links TRBV5-1 with TRBJ1-1; maybe TRBD1 (5 bases). The CDR3 sequence is 14 residues long. Germline values: CDR1 SGHRS, CDR2 YFSETQ. V lost 2 bases and J 1 base, leaving 9 bases between the germline ends. As DNA, the CDR3 is TGCGCCAGCAGCTTCTCGACAGCGAACACTGAAGCTTTCTTT. It specifies CASSFSTANTEAFF.